A selection of T cell receptor beta chains follows, all from one sample in a study of shared clonotypes between healthy human individuals. Sequencing was performed with immunoSEQ multiplex PCR; in TCRdb, only in-frame clones are kept and a portion is missing. The sample holds a few million clones, around nine tenths seen once. The sample consisted of naive CD4+ T cells sorted from blood. The origin of the receptors is a man aged 18 to 30 in good health. Each CDR3 is given with its conserved first and last residue. A D gene is named only where the DNA matches it firmly. The size of a clone is reported for some rows only, either as once, few or many, or as a class for expanded clones.

v_call	d_call	j_call	clone_size	cdr3_aa	cdr3_nt
TRBV7-9	.	TRBJ1-1	.	CASSLVSLSTEAFF	TGTGCCAGCAGCTTAGTGTCTCTGAGCACTGAAGCTTTCTTT
TRBV10-3	.	TRBJ1-5	.	CAISAGFDQPQHF	TGTGCCATCAGTGCTGGATTCGATCAGCCCCAGCATTTT
TRBV7-2	.	TRBJ1-2	.	CASSKPLPSGYTF	TGTGCCAGCAGCAAACCCCTACCGTCGGGCTACACCTTC
TRBV5-4	.	TRBJ1-6	.	CASSQTGADNSPLHF	TGTGCCAGCAGCCAGACAGGAGCGGATAATTCACCCCTCCACTTT
TRBV11-2	.	TRBJ1-2	.	CASSARARLDYGYTF	TGTGCCAGCAGCGCCCGGGCCCGTCTTGACTATGGCTACACCTTC
TRBV29-1	.	TRBJ1-2	once	CSVLPGHNLDGYTF	TGCAGCGTCCTTCCGGGACATAACTTGGATGGCTACACCTTC
TRBV19	.	TRBJ2-7	.	CASSIDGAGLLNYEQYF	TGTGCCAGTAGTATAGATGGAGCAGGGCTCCTAAACTACGAGCAGTACTTC
TRBV7-7	.	TRBJ1-1	.	CASAIDMNTEAFF	TGTGCTAGCGCCATCGATATGAACACTGAAGCTTTCTTT
TRBV19	.	TRBJ2-2	.	CASSIESLHTGELFF	TGTGCCAGTAGTATAGAATCACTGCACACCGGGGAGCTGTTTTTT
TRBV11-2	.	TRBJ2-7	once	CASSPRVSETYEQYF	TGTGCCAGCAGCCCCAGGGTAAGCGAAACCTACGAGCAGTACTTC
TRBV7-9	.	TRBJ2-5	.	CASSPRVIETQYF	TGTGCCAGCAGCCCCAGGGTTATCGAGACCCAGTACTTC
TRBV11-2	TRBD1	TRBJ2-4	.	CASSLDRGYPKNIQYF	TGTGCCAGCAGCTTGGACAGGGGGTATCCCAAAAACATTCAGTACTTC
TRBV9	.	TRBJ1-3	.	CASSVGQTAGNTIYF	TGTGCCAGCAGCGTTGGACAAACGGCTGGAAACACCATATATTTT
TRBV2	.	TRBJ1-1	.	CASSPQGPNTEAFF	TGTGCCAGCAGCCCACAGGGCCCGAACACTGAAGCTTTCTTT
TRBV5-1	.	TRBJ2-2	.	CASSLAPGVTGELFF	TGCGCCAGCAGCTTGGCTCCAGGGGTAACCGGGGAGCTGTTTTTT
TRBV5-4	TRBD2	TRBJ2-5	once	CASSLGLAGARETQYF	TGTGCCAGCAGCTTGGGACTAGCGGGAGCCCGAGAGACCCAGTACTTC
TRBV19	.	TRBJ1-2	once	CASSEAQGLGYTF	TGTGCCAGTAGTGAAGCTCAGGGGCTTGGCTACACCTTC
TRBV5-4	TRBD2	TRBJ2-7	.	CASSSGTSMLLDEQYF	TGTGCCAGCAGCTCCGGGACTAGCATGCTCCTAGACGAGCAGTACTTC
TRBV11-2	TRBD2	TRBJ2-1	.	CASSLQRGEQFF	TGTGCCAGCAGCTTGCAGCGGGGGGAGCAGTTCTTC
TRBV19	TRBD2	TRBJ2-1	.	CASTLAASGKGEQFF	TGTGCCAGTACCCTCGCCGCTAGCGGGAAAGGGGAGCAGTTCTTC
TRBV29-1	.	TRBJ1-4	.	CSVGGTPGFTNEKLFF	TGCAGCGTTGGGGGCACTCCAGGATTCACTAATGAAAAACTGTTTTTT
TRBV16	.	TRBJ1-1	few	CASSQSPGTEAFF	TGTGCCAGCAGCCAATCTCCGGGCACTGAAGCTTTCTTT
TRBV28	.	TRBJ1-5	.	CASSLQTGGFNQPQHF	TGTGCCAGCAGTTTACAGACTGGGGGATTCAATCAGCCCCAGCATTTT
TRBV5-1	TRBD1	TRBJ2-2	.	CASSGTGSGELFF	TGCGCCAGCAGCGGGACAGGGTCCGGGGAGCTGTTTTTT
TRBV7-2	TRBD1	TRBJ2-3	.	CASSKRQGGSDTQYF	TGTGCCAGCAGCAAGAGACAGGGCGGGTCGGATACGCAGTATTTT
TRBV11-3	TRBD1	TRBJ2-7	.	CASSTVGQDGTYEQYF	TGTGCCAGCAGCACCGTTGGACAGGATGGCACCTACGAGCAGTACTTC
TRBV2	.	TRBJ2-1	.	CASSESSGRVNEQFF	TGTGCCAGCAGTGAAAGTAGCGGAAGGGTCAATGAGCAGTTCTTC
TRBV18	.	TRBJ2-5	.	CASSPSTGHLGEQYF	TGTGCCAGCTCACCATCGACAGGACATTTGGGGGAGCAGTACTTC
TRBV14	.	TRBJ1-2	.	CASSLPGTVRQGYTF	TGTGCCAGCAGCCTTCCAGGGACGGTAAGGCAAGGCTACACCTTC
TRBV9	.	TRBJ2-1	.	CASSVGVGFSYNEQFF	TGTGCCAGCAGCGTAGGGGTGGGTTTCTCCTACAATGAGCAGTTCTTC
TRBV19	.	TRBJ1-2	few	CASSTQAAGNRGYTF	TGTGCCAGTAGTACCCAGGCCGCAGGGAATCGTGGCTACACCTTC
TRBV19	TRBD2	TRBJ2-7	.	CASSLASGGYEQYF	TGTGCCAGTAGTTTGGCTAGCGGGGGGTACGAGCAGTACTTC
TRBV28	.	TRBJ2-5	.	CASSLRNGAETQYF	TGTGCCAGCAGTTTACGGAATGGGGCGGAGACCCAGTACTTC
TRBV4-1	.	TRBJ2-1	.	CASSQDALSTYNEQFF	TGCGCCAGCAGCCAAGATGCCCTTTCCACCTACAATGAGCAGTTCTTC
TRBV6-5	.	TRBJ2-7	.	CATATDISGLEQYF	TGTGCCACCGCGACCGACATCTCGGGTCTCGAGCAGTACTTC
TRBV5-6	.	TRBJ1-1	once	CASSLTVNTEAFF	TGTGCCAGCAGCTTGACGGTAAACACTGAAGCTTTCTTT
TRBV10-3	.	TRBJ2-7	few	CAISESNEQYF	TGTGCCATCAGTGAGTCAAACGAGCAGTACTTC
TRBV5-1	TRBD1	TRBJ1-4	.	CASSTGQGGNEKLFF	TGCGCCAGCAGCACCGGACAGGGTGGAAATGAAAAACTGTTTTTT
TRBV28	TRBD2	TRBJ2-5	.	CASTPPAGGPLETQYF	TGTGCCAGCACTCCGCCTGCGGGGGGGCCTCTGGAGACCCAGTACTTC
TRBV19	.	TRBJ1-5	.	CASSIESGLNQPQHF	TGTGCCAGTAGCATCGAGTCCGGGTTAAATCAGCCCCAGCATTTT
TRBV27	.	TRBJ1-4	.	CASSRVRERWNEKLFF	TGTGCCAGCAGTCGGGTCCGGGAGCGATGGAATGAAAAACTGTTTTTT
TRBV28	.	TRBJ1-5	.	CASSLIEGIGNQPQHF	TGTGCCAGCAGTTTGATTGAGGGAATTGGGAATCAGCCCCAGCATTTT
TRBV19	TRBD1	TRBJ2-2	.	CAIGQGALETGELFF	TGTGCCATCGGACAGGGGGCGCTGGAGACCGGGGAGCTGTTTTTT
TRBV2	TRBD1	TRBJ2-1	.	CASSPSGTGTDEQFF	TGTGCCAGCAGTCCGTCCGGGACAGGGACCGATGAGCAGTTCTTC